The TCR beta chain described here comes from a study of T cell responses to AZD1222 COVID-19 vaccine. Study-wide findings and caveats: Clonal diversity was possibly underestimated; the donors were predominantly white British and more often female. The study reported that nearly half of spike-specific TCRs target unmutated variant regions.

The CDR3 is 14 amino acids. Germline CDR1 reads SEHNR; CDR2 reads FQNEAQ (reference sequence). V was clipped by 4 bases and J by 5 bases, with 15 bases between them. The method was immunoSEQ multiplex PCR; TCRdb's version includes in-frame clones alone and lacks a portion of them. In the table there are approximately 46,000 clones, approximately 90% of which are singletons. Turning to this clone: Its cognate antigen is unknown.

The material sequenced was peripheral blood, taken 28 days after the second AZD1222 dose. This sequence joins TRBV7-9 and TRBJ2-7; TRBD2 might be the D (6 bases). This clonotype was sampled from an adult who received the AZD1222 COVID-19 vaccine. The chain's CDR3 is CASSSGDRRDEQYF. The CDR3 DNA reads TGTGCCAGCAGCTCGGGGGACCGGCGGGACGAGCAGTACTTC. The variable domain in full, with the rest retrieved from reference TRBV7-9 and TRBJ2-7, is DTGVSQNPRHKITKRGQNVTFRCDPISEHNRLYWYRQTLGQGPEFLTYFQNEAQLEKSRLLSDRFSAERPKGSFSTLEIQRTEQGDSAMYLCASSSGDRRDEQYFGPGTRLTVT.